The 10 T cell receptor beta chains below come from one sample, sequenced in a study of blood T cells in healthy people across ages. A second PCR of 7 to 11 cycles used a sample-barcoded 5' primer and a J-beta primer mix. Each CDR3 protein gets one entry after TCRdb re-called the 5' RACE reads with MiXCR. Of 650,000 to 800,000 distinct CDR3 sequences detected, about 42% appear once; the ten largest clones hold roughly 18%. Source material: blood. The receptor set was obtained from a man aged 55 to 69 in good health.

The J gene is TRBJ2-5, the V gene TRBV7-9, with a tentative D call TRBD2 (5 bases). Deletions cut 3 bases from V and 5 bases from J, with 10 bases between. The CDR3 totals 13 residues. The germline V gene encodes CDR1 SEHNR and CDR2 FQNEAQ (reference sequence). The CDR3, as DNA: TGTGCCAGCAGCTTCTGGACGGGGGAGACCCAGTACTTC. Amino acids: CASSFWTGETQYF. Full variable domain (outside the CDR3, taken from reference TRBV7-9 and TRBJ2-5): DTGVSQNPRHKITKRGQNVTFRCDPISEHNRLYWYRQTLGQGPEFLTYFQNEAQLEKSRLLSDRFSAERPKGSFSTLEIQRTEQGDSAMYLCASSFWTGETQYFGPGTRLLVL.

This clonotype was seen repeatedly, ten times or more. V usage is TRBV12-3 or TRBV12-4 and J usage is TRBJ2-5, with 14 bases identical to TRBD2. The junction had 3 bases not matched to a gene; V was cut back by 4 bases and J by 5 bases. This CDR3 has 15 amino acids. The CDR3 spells CASSSGLAGEETQYF. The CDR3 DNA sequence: TGTGCCAGCAGTTCGGGACTAGCGGGGGAGGAGACCCAGTACTTC.

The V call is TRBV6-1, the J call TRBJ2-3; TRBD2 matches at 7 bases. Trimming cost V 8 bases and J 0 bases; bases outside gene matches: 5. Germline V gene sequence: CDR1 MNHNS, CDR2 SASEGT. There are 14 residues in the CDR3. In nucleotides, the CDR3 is TGTGCCAGCCGCATCGGGGGGAGCACAGATACGCAGTATTTT. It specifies CASRIGGSTDTQYF.

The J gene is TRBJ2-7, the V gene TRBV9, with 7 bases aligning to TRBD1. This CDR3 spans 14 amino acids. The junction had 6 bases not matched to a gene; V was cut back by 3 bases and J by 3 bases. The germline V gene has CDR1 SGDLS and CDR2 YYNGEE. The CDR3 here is CASSAGQQNYEQYF. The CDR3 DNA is TGTGCCAGCAGCGCGGGACAGCAAAACTACGAGCAGTACTTC. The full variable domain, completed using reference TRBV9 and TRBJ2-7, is DSGVTQTPKHLITATGQRVTLRCSPRSGDLSVYWYQQSLDQGLQFLIQYYNGEERAKGNILERFSAQQFPDLHSELNLSSLELGDSALYFCASSAGQQNYEQYFGPGTRLTVT.

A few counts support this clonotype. DNA for the CDR3: TGCAGTGCTACACCCGGGACAGCCTATGGCTACACCTTC. Residues: CSATPGTAYGYTF. The genes are TRBV20-1 and TRBJ1-2; the match to TRBD1 covers 7 bases. There are 13 residues in the CDR3. CDR1 DFQATT and CDR2 SNEGSKA come from the germline V gene (reference sequence). V lost 4 bases, J lost 4 bases, and 6 bases stayed unmatched.

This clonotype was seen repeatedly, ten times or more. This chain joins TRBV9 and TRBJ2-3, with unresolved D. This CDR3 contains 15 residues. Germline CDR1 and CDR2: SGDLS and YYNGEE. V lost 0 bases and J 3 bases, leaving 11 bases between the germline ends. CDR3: CASSVVPQNTDTQYF. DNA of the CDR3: TGTGCCAGCAGCGTAGTTCCCCAGAATACAGATACGCAGTATTTT.

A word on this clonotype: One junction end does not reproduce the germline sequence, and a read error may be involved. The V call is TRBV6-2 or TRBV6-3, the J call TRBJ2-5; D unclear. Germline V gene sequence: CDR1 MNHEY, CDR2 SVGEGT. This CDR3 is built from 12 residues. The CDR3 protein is CTSSQTQETQYF. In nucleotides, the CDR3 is TGTACCAGCAGTCAGACTCAAGAGACCCAGTACTTC.

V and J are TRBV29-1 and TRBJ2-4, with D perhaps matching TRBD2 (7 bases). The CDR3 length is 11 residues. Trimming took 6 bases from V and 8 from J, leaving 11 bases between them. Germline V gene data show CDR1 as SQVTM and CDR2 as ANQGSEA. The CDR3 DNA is TGCAGCGTGGGGGAGGGGGACATTCAGTACTTC. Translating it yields CSVGEGDIQYF. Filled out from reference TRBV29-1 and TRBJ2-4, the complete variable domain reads SAVISQKPSRDICQRGTSLTIQCQVDSQVTMMFWYRQQPGQSLTLIATANQGSEATYESGFVIDKFPISRPNLTFSTLTVSNMSPEDSSIYLCSVGEGDIQYFGAGTRLSVL.

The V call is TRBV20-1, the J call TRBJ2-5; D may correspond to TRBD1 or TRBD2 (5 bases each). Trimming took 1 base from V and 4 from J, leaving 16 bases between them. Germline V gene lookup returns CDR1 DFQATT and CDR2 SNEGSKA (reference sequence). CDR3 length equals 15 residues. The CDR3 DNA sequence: TGCAGTGCTAGAGCCGGGACCCAAAGGGGAGAGACCCAGTACTTC. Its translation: CSARAGTQRGETQYF.

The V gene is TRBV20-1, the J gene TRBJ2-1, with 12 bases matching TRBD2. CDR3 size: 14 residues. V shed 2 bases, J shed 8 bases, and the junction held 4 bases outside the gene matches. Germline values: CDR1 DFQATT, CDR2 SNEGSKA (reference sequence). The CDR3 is CSARPSGGVDEQFF. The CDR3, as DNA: TGCAGTGCTAGACCTAGCGGGGGGGTAGATGAGCAGTTCTTC.